The 30 T cell receptor beta chains below all came from one sample that was sequenced in a study of tumor-infiltrating lymphocytes in localized non-small cell lung cancer (dated by TCRdb to the early 2020s). Receptors were amplified or captured by the immunoSEQ multiplex PCR assay. The table was pulled from immuneACCESS by TCRdb, which kept in-frame rearrangements only. Such tables lose some clones; where checked, under half of the loss comes from unresolved V genes, and the rest has no known cause. The sample records 9,500 to 15,000 clones, about four fifths of which are singletons. The top ten constitute approximately 4.5% of the sample. The sample consisted of lung tumor tissue. The receptors come from a human donor with non-small cell lung cancer.

The chain joins TRBV11-2 to TRBJ2-1, with 9 bases matching TRBD2. V dropped 1 base and J dropped 3; count of bases not matched to a gene: 4. The germline V gene encodes CDR1 SGHAT and CDR2 FQNNGV. This CDR3 region has 16 residues. The CDR3 here is CASSLAGTSFYNEQFF. The CDR3 bases are TGTGCCAGCAGCTTAGCCGGGACTAGCTTCTACAATGAGCAGTTCTTC. Full variable domain (outside the CDR3, taken from reference TRBV11-2 and TRBJ2-1): EAGVAQSPRYKIIEKRQSVAFWCNPISGHATLYWYQQILGQGPKLLIQFQNNGVVDDSQLPKDRFSAERLKGVDSTLKIQPAKLEDSAVYLCASSLAGTSFYNEQFFGPGTRLTVL.

Comment on this clone: One end of the junction is discordant with germline, which a read error may explain. The V call is TRBV20-1, the J call TRBJ2-3; D perhaps matches TRBD2 (5 bases). Germline-derived CDR1 and CDR2 are DFQATT and SNEGSKA (reference sequence). This CDR3 comprises 11 residues. The CDR3 loop reads CSARGTDTQYF. For the CDR3, the DNA is TGCAGTGCCAGAGGGACAGATACGCAGTATTTT.

The J gene is TRBJ2-5, the V gene TRBV2, with 7 bases identical to TRBD2. Germline CDR1 reads SNHLY; CDR2 reads FYNNEI. The CDR3 extends over 15 amino acids. The V segment lost 2 bases and the J segment 5 bases; nucleotides outside the gene matches: 8. CDR3 DNA: TGTGCCAGCAGTGAAACCGGGACTATAAGGGAGACCCAGTACTTC. Its protein product is CASSETGTIRETQYF.

The chain is built from TRBV7-9 and TRBJ2-7; possibly TRBD1 or TRBD2 for D (5 bases each). This CDR3 has 16 residues. Trimming cost V 5 bases and J 3 bases, with 20 bases left between them. Germline CDR1 reads SEHNR; CDR2 reads FQNEAQ (reference sequence). The CDR3 loop is CASSTGTFSGYYEQYF. The CDR3 DNA reads TGTGCCAGCAGCACCGGGACCTTCTCCGGGTACTACGAGCAGTACTTC.

The genes are TRBV7-8 and TRBJ1-1, with D perhaps TRBD1 (5 bases). Looked up from germline, CDR1 is SGHVS and CDR2 is FQNEAQ. V was trimmed by 4 bases and J by 3 bases, leaving 15 bases between them. The length of the CDR3 is 15 residues. Here the CDR3 reads CASSSERGRYTEAFF. The CDR3 nucleotides read TGTGCCAGCAGCTCAGAGCGGGGACGGTACACTGAAGCTTTCTTT.

The J gene is TRBJ2-2, the V gene TRBV18; 7 bases match TRBD1. Germline lookup yields CDR1 KGHSH and CDR2 LQKENI. With 3 bases clipped from V and 0 bases from J, the junction kept 1 base outside the gene matches. This CDR3 spans 15 amino acids. The DNA of the CDR3 is TGTGCCAGCTCACCCGGGACAGCGAACACCGGGGAGCTGTTTTTT. Amino acids: CASSPGTANTGELFF.

The V call is TRBV13, the J call TRBJ2-3, with a tentative D call TRBD2 (7 bases). Trimming shortened V by 5 bases and J by 4 bases, and 19 bases separated the two germline ends. CDR3 length equals 16 residues. The germline CDR1 and CDR2 sequences are PRHDT and FYEKMQ (reference sequence). CDR3 region: CASSPGRGADSDTQYF. As DNA, the CDR3 is TGTGCCAGCAGCCCCGGCCGGGGGGCGGATTCAGATACGCAGTATTTT.

The chain links TRBV6-5 to TRBJ1-2; possibly TRBD1 for D (5 bases). Germline V gives CDR1 MNHEY, CDR2 SVGAGI. Trimming took 2 bases from V and 7 from J, leaving 14 bases between them. The CDR3 spans 14 residues. CDR3 DNA: TGTGCCAGCAGTTACACGCGGGGGACGAGTGGCTACACCTTC. Encoded protein: CASSYTRGTSGYTF.

This clone appeared once. This chain links TRBV19 with TRBJ1-2, with D uncertain. CDR3 length equals 12 residues. Germline CDR1 reads LNHDA; CDR2 reads SQIVND (reference sequence). The V gene lost 6 bases and the J gene lost 11 bases, with 16 bases spanning the gap. CDR3 bases: TGTGCCAGTAGAGTGGGAGCAAGCGATTACACCTTC. This codes for CASRVGASDYTF.

The chain uses TRBV5-1 and TRBJ1-2, with 8 bases lining up with TRBD1. With 4 bases clipped from V and 6 bases from J, the junction kept 2 bases outside the gene matches. Germline CDR1 is SGHRS and CDR2 is YFSETQ. The CDR3 has 12 amino acids. The DNA for the CDR3 is TGCGCCAGCAGCACGGGACAGGATGGCTACACCTTC. Its translation is CASSTGQDGYTF.

V is TRBV2 and J is TRBJ1-2; TRBD1 agrees at 7 bases. The J segment lost 8 bases and the V segment lost 7 bases, leaving 10 bases of the junction unmatched. The V gene's germline CDR1 is SNHLY and CDR2 FYNNEI. The CDR3 has 13 amino acids. CDR3 loop: CASTRGTEIGYTF. As DNA, the CDR3 is TGTGCCAGCACCAGGGGGACAGAGATAGGCTACACCTTC.

This chain connects TRBV10-2 to TRBJ2-7; possibly TRBD1 for D (5 bases). Germline-derived CDR1 and CDR2 are WSHSY and SAAADI. The CDR3 is 17 residues long. The V and J ends lost 3 bases and 2 bases respectively, with 20 bases between them. The CDR3, as DNA: TGCGCCAGCAGTGACCCTAACACACAGGCCGCCGCCTACGAGCAGTACTTC. It specifies CASSDPNTQAAAYEQYF.

J is TRBJ2-7 and V is TRBV29-1; D assignment may be TRBD1 or TRBD2 (6 bases each). There are 15 residues in the CDR3. Germline CDR1 is SQVTM and CDR2 is ANQGSEA. V was shortened by 3 bases and J by 6 bases, with 21 bases between the two germline ends. Here the CDR3 DNA reads TGCAGCGTTGAGCGGAGACGGGGGCGCCGCAGCGAGCAGTACGTC. Its translation: CSVERRRGRRSEQYV.

Remarks on this clone: Other nucleotide sequences from this sample produce the same CDR3. The chain uses TRBV7-6 and TRBJ1-1; D unresolved. Trimming shortened V by 5 bases and J by 2 bases, and 12 bases separated the two germline ends. The CDR3 consists of 14 residues. CDR1 SGHVS and CDR2 FNYEAQ come from the germline V gene. The CDR3 region is CASSAGLGNTEAFF. The CDR3 bases are TGTGCCAGCAGCGCTGGCCTAGGAAACACTGAAGCTTTCTTT.

This chain joins TRBV28 and TRBJ1-2; D uncertain. V was trimmed by 5 bases and J by 3 bases, leaving 13 bases between them. Germline assignment: CDR1 MDHEN and CDR2 SYDVKM. The CDR3 runs 14 residues. The DNA for the CDR3 is TGTGCCAGCAGTCGGGCAAGGGCCTACTATGGCTACACCTTC. It codes for CASSRARAYYGYTF.

The rearrangement joins TRBV4-1 to TRBJ2-5; the D call may be TRBD1 or TRBD2 (5 bases each). The CDR3 spans 15 residues. Germline loops: CDR1 MGHRA, CDR2 YSYEKL. V was shortened by 4 bases and J by 6 bases, with 18 bases between the two germline ends. DNA of the CDR3: TGCGCCAGCAGCCCGGATCCAGGGAGTACCCAGACCCAGTACTTC. Its translation is CASSPDPGSTQTQYF.

A few counts support this clone. This chain joins TRBV5-1 and TRBJ2-2; D is undetermined. Germline CDR1 is SGHRS and CDR2 is YFSETQ. V lost 6 bases and J lost 6, with 18 bases in between. The CDR3 consists of 15 residues. In DNA, the CDR3 is TGCGCCAGCACCACAAAATGGGGTAGTCCCGGGGAGCTGTTTTTT. Protein product: CASTTKWGSPGELFF.

This clone came up once. The chain links TRBV11-2 to TRBJ2-1; 11 bases line up with TRBD2. V was clipped by 4 bases and J by 10 bases; unmatched bases: 12. The CDR3 contains 16 residues. The germline V gene encodes CDR1 SGHAT and CDR2 FQNNGV. Here the CDR3 reads CASSSPTLAGGGEQFF. The CDR3 DNA reads TGTGCCAGCAGCTCGCCTACTCTAGCGGGGGGCGGGGAGCAGTTCTTC.

This clone was observed a few times. The chain has TRBV21-1 and TRBJ1-1. TRBV21-1 is tagged as a pseudogene. The CDR3 loop spans 16 amino acids. CDR3 DNA sequence: TGTGCCAGCAGCAAAGGAGGGCTCCAGGGAGGCACTGAAGCTTTCTTT. It yields the protein CASSKGGLQGGTEAFF.

The gene calls are TRBV5-6 and TRBJ2-1; D remains ambiguous. V gave up 0 bases and J gave up 3 bases, with 4 bases separating them. This CDR3 has 13 residues. The V gene's germline CDR1 is SGHDT and CDR2 YYEEEE. The CDR3 region has the DNA TGTGCCAGCAGCTTGGCAGACTACAATGAGCAGTTCTTC. Encoded protein: CASSLADYNEQFF.

This clone was counted once. The chain has TRBV19 and TRBJ2-1; D gene uncertain. Looked up from germline, CDR1 is LNHDA and CDR2 is SQIVND (reference sequence). This CDR3 has 13 amino acids. V lost 3 bases and J lost 10, with 13 bases in between. CDR3 in amino acids: CASSMVEGPEQFF. The CDR3 coding sequence is TGTGCCAGTAGTATGGTTGAAGGGCCGGAGCAGTTCTTC. The variable domain in full, completed from reference TRBV19 and TRBJ2-1, reads DGGITQSPKYLFRKEGQNVTLSCEQNLNHDAMYWYRQDPGQGLRLIYYSQIVNDFQKGDIAEGYSVSREKKESFPLTVTSAQKNPTAFYLCASSMVEGPEQFFGPGTRLTVL.

A single count supports this clone. The chain links TRBV30 to TRBJ1-5, with D tentatively TRBD1 (5 bases). V lost 0 bases to trimming and J lost 2 bases, with 11 bases between them. The CDR3 is 15 residues long. Germline assignment: CDR1 GTSNPN and CDR2 SVGIG (reference sequence). The CDR3 region is CAWSVRGDGNQPQHF. In DNA, the CDR3 is TGTGCCTGGAGTGTACGGGGGGACGGCAATCAGCCCCAGCATTTT.

This clone was detected only a few times. The V and J genes are TRBV5-4 and TRBJ2-7, with D unresolved. This CDR3 is built from 14 residues. Germline V CDR1 and CDR2: SGHNT, YYREEE (reference sequence). V lost 4 bases to trimming and J lost 4 bases, with 15 bases between them. The CDR3 DNA sequence: TGTGCCAGCAGCCCCCTCCAAGGGATGTACGAGCAGTACTTC. This sequence encodes CASSPLQGMYEQYF. Filled out from reference TRBV5-4 and TRBJ2-7, the complete variable domain reads ETGVTQSPTHLIKTRGQQVTLRCSSQSGHNTVSWYQQALGQGPQFIFQYYREEENGRGNFPPRFSGLQFPNYSSELNVNALELDDSALYLCASSPLQGMYEQYFGPGTRLTVT.

The chain couples TRBV7-9 to TRBJ2-5, with D unresolved. Germline CDR1 SEHNR, CDR2 FQNEAQ (reference sequence). Trimming stripped 5 bases from V and 6 bases from J, with 16 bases between. This CDR3 is 14 amino acids long. This CDR3 reads CASSRQETRKTQYF. CDR3 nucleotides: TGTGCCAGCAGCCGACAAGAGACAAGGAAGACCCAGTACTTC.

The gene calls are TRBV20-1 and TRBJ2-7, with 7 bases identical to TRBD2. The CDR3 covers 11 residues. Germline lookup yields CDR1 DFQATT and CDR2 SNEGSKA (reference sequence). Germline trimming cut 3 bases from V and 5 bases from J; bases unmatched to any gene: 1. The CDR3 spells CSASGGDEQYF. CDR3 bases: TGCAGTGCTAGTGGGGGGGACGAGCAGTACTTC.

This chain joins TRBV9 and TRBJ2-3; 8 bases are a match to TRBD2. The junction had 8 bases not matched to a gene; V was cut back by 0 bases and J by 5 bases. The CDR3 length is 16 residues. The germline V gene has CDR1 SGDLS and CDR2 YYNGEE. For the CDR3, the DNA is TGTGCCAGCAGCGTAGTGTGGCGGGGGGCCGGAGATACGCAGTATTTT. The encoded protein is CASSVVWRGAGDTQYF.

A few counts support this clone. This chain links TRBV11-3 with TRBJ2-3; TRBD2 aligns across 7 bases. This CDR3 contains 13 residues. The V and J ends lost 8 bases and 5 bases, in that order; junction bases with no gene match: 7. Germline assignment: CDR1 SGHNT and CDR2 YENEEA. The CDR3 loop reads CASASGNEDTQYF. CDR3 bases: TGTGCCAGCGCGAGCGGGAATGAAGATACGCAGTATTTT.

With respect to this clone: Other DNA sequences from this sample encode an identical CDR3 as well. The V call is TRBV7-9, the J call TRBJ2-7; D perhaps matches TRBD2 (5 bases). The CDR3 contains 14 residues. CDR1 is SEHNR and CDR2 is FQNEAQ in the germline V gene (reference sequence). V lost 1 base and J 2 bases, leaving 9 bases between the germline ends. The CDR3 DNA follows: TGTGCCAGCAGCTTAGGAGGTAGCGCCTACGAGCAGTACTTC. Translation gives CASSLGGSAYEQYF.

The rearrangement joins TRBV7-9 to TRBJ1-2; possibly TRBD1 for D (6 bases). Germline CDR1 SEHNR, CDR2 FQNEAQ (reference sequence). V was pared by 3 bases and J by 5 bases, with 16 bases between. The CDR3 extends over 15 amino acids. The CDR3, as DNA: TGTGCCAGCAGCTTGGGGGTTTCAGGGGAGTATGGCTACACCTTC. Protein: CASSLGVSGEYGYTF.

The chain joins TRBV4-3 to TRBJ1-2; TRBD1 aligns across 7 bases. The V gene's germline CDR1 is LGHNA and CDR2 YSLEER. CDR3 length: 15 residues. After removal of 0 bases from V and 6 bases from J, the junction contained 7 bases not matched to a gene. The CDR3 coding sequence is TGCGCCAGCAGCCAAGAAGACAGGGCCCCCCATGGCTACACCTTC. Translating it yields CASSQEDRAPHGYTF.